One and the same sample provided the 20 T cell receptor beta chains below, sequenced in a study of T cell repertoires in cytomegalovirus infection. TCRdb reprocessed the reads via MiXCR and lists one record per CDR3 protein. The sample records about half a million distinct CDR3 sequences, 25% to 35% being singletons. These TCRs are of unknown antigen specificity. This specimen was cultured PBMCs, taken from culture after CMV antigen stimulation. Receptor source: a human donor in good health (CMV status not recorded). Some clones in this sample may be carry-over from other donors' samples.

The rearrangement joins TRBV2 to TRBJ1-5; D gene ambiguous. The germline gives CDR1 SNHLY, CDR2 FYNNEI. The CDR3 consists of 12 residues. V lost 5 bases and J lost 9, with 11 bases in between. As DNA, the CDR3 is TGTGCCAGCAGTCTCCCCGGATGGCCCCAGCATTTT. Residues: CASSLPGWPQHF.

Ten or more counts support this clonotype. V gene TRBV19 combines with J gene TRBJ1-5; D might be TRBD1 (5 bases). Germline lookup yields CDR1 LNHDA and CDR2 SQIVND (reference sequence). There are 15 residues in the CDR3. V was cut by 5 bases and J by 3 bases, with 14 bases left in between. In DNA form, the CDR3 reads TGTGCCAGTAGTGAGCAGGGAGGCACCAATCAGCCCCAGCATTTT. This codes for CASSEQGGTNQPQHF.

Ten or more counts support this clonotype. The chain employs TRBV20-1 and TRBJ2-1; a possible D gene is TRBD2 (6 bases). V lost 6 bases and J lost 2, with 17 bases in between. Per the germline V gene, CDR1 is DFQATT and CDR2 is SNEGSKA (reference sequence). This CDR3 spans 15 amino acids. CDR3 region: CSARASEGTYNEQFF. The CDR3 region has the DNA TGCAGTGCAAGGGCCTCGGAGGGAACCTACAATGAGCAGTTCTTC.

This chain uses TRBV15 with TRBJ2-3; 10 positions agree with TRBD2. Germline values: CDR1 LNHNV, CDR2 YYDKDF (reference sequence). This CDR3 contains 17 residues. The V gene end was trimmed by 0 bases and the J gene end by 4 bases; junction bases not matched to a gene: 7. The CDR3 DNA is TGTGCCACCAGCAGAGAGCATACTAGCGGGATAGCAGATACGCAGTATTTT. It codes for CATSREHTSGIADTQYF.

The chain links TRBV9 to TRBJ2-1; D is undetermined. V was pared by 0 bases and J by 6 bases, with 7 bases between. The length of the CDR3 is 13 residues. CDR1 SGDLS and CDR2 YYNGEE come from the germline V gene. Written as DNA, the CDR3 is TGTGCCAGCAGCGTAGGGCAGTCCAATGAGCAGTTCTTC. It codes for CASSVGQSNEQFF.

The chain joins TRBV28 to TRBJ1-4, with D possibly matching TRBD1 (5 bases). The CDR3 length is 17 residues. Germline CDR1 MDHEN, CDR2 SYDVKM. V lost 7 bases and J 3 bases, leaving 21 bases between the germline ends. The chain's CDR3 is CASTTLPGITPNEKLFF. In DNA, the CDR3 is TGTGCCAGCACCACTCTCCCAGGGATTACACCTAATGAAAAACTGTTTTTT.

The chain couples TRBV19 to TRBJ1-5, with 7 bases aligning to TRBD1. Germline trimming cut 10 bases from V and 3 bases from J; bases unmatched to any gene: 12. Germline V gene data show CDR1 as LNHDA and CDR2 as SQIVND (reference sequence). The CDR3 runs to 15 residues. The CDR3 nucleotides are TGTGCCACCCACCCGGGACAGAAAAACAATCAGCCCCAGCATTTT. Encoded protein: CATHPGQKNNQPQHF.

This clonotype was seen only a few times. The rearrangement links TRBV11-3 to TRBJ2-5; D may be TRBD2 (5 bases). Germline V gene sequence: CDR1 SGHNT, CDR2 YENEEA. V was pared by 6 bases and J by 1 base, with 27 bases between. This CDR3 region has 19 residues. CDR3 bases: TGTGCCAGCAGTTACGGACTTGTGAATTTATTCGATCTCCAAGAGACCCAGTACTTC. It translates to CASSYGLVNLFDLQETQYF. Together with reference TRBV11-3 and TRBJ2-5, the CDR3 gives the full variable domain: EAGVVQSPRYKIIEKKQPVAFWCNPISGHNTLYWYLQNLGQGPELLIRYENEEAVDDSQLPKDRFSAERLKGVDSTLKIQPAELGDSAVYLCASSYGLVNLFDLQETQYFGPGTRLLVL.

This clonotype has at least ten counts. CDR3: CASSLDRSHNQPQHF. The CDR3 nucleotides are TGTGCCAGCAGCTTAGACCGATCTCACAATCAGCCCCAGCATTTT. This chain links TRBV7-2 with TRBJ1-5; D is ambiguous. This CDR3 contains 15 residues. Deletions cut 1 base from V and 3 bases from J, with 10 bases between. CDR1 is SGHTA, CDR2 FQGNSA, per germline.

The chain joins TRBV7-2 to TRBJ2-2, with TRBD1 matching 7 bases. Germline V CDR1 and CDR2: SGHTA, FQGNSA. The ends lost 0 bases at V and 0 bases at J; junction bases unmatched: 4. This CDR3 is built from 17 residues. The DNA for the CDR3 is TGTGCCAGCAGCTTAGCCAGGGGGTCGGCGAACACCGGGGAGCTGTTTTTT. Protein product: CASSLARGSANTGELFF.

This clonotype was found a few times. This chain links TRBV7-3 with TRBJ2-1, with 7 nucleotides matching TRBD2. The CDR3 runs 14 residues. V lost 4 bases to trimming and J lost 7 bases; unmatched junction nucleotides: 7. The germline V gene has CDR1 SGHTA and CDR2 FQGTGA. The chain's CDR3 is CASSSGLVGNEQFF. The CDR3 DNA reads as TGTGCCAGCAGCTCAGGACTAGTCGGGAATGAGCAGTTCTTC.

The V call is TRBV7-2, the J call TRBJ2-7; TRBD2 aligns across 8 bases. The V segment lost 6 bases and the J segment 0 bases; nucleotides outside the gene matches: 7. Germline V CDR1 and CDR2: SGHTA, FQGNSA. This CDR3 spans 15 amino acids. CDR3: CASSLLADSSYEQYF. CDR3 nucleotide sequence: TGTGCCAGCAGTTTACTAGCGGACAGCTCCTACGAGCAGTACTTC.

The CDR3 DNA reads as TGTGCCAGCGCCCCAGGGCAGAGGGATTCATTAGCCAAAAACATTCAGTACTTC. This sequence encodes CASAPGQRDSLAKNIQYF. This chain connects TRBV28 to TRBJ2-4; either TRBD1 or TRBD2 may fit D (5 bases each). The germline V gene has CDR1 MDHEN and CDR2 SYDVKM. V dropped 8 bases and J dropped 0 bases, with 23 bases sitting between them. The CDR3 extends over 18 amino acids.

Many counts were recorded for this clonotype. The V and J genes are TRBV7-2 and TRBJ2-1; D is ambiguous. V lost 7 bases and J 0 bases, leaving 13 bases between the germline ends. Looked up from germline, CDR1 is SGHTA and CDR2 is FQGNSA. CDR3 length equals 15 residues. CDR3 sequence reads: CASNNDLNSYNEQFF. CDR3 bases: TGTGCCAGCAACAATGACCTTAACTCCTACAATGAGCAGTTCTTC.

This chain joins TRBV7-4 and TRBJ1-2; D unresolved. This CDR3 has 14 amino acids. V was trimmed by 4 bases and J by 3 bases, leaving 12 bases between them. Germline V gene data show CDR1 as SGHVT and CDR2 as SQSDAQ. The CDR3 region is CASSSLRGDYGYTF. Here the CDR3 DNA reads TGTGCCAGCAGCTCGTTGCGGGGAGACTATGGCTACACCTTC.

This clonotype has more than one count but fewer than ten. The chain carries TRBV10-3 and TRBJ2-5; D possibly corresponds to TRBD2 (5 bases). Trimming removed 2 bases at V and 2 bases at J, with 12 bases between. The germline gives CDR1 ENHRY, CDR2 SYGVKD. This CDR3 is built from 15 residues. Here the CDR3 DNA reads TGTGCCATCAGTGAGCCGGACTGGTATCAAGAGACCCAGTACTTC. It codes for CAISEPDWYQETQYF.

In this sample, this clonotype turned up a few times. The gene calls are TRBV12-3 or TRBV12-4 and TRBJ1-5, with 10 bases identical to TRBD1. This CDR3 spans 15 amino acids. V was pared by 7 bases and J by 5 bases, with 8 bases of the junction left unmatched. This chain's CDR3 is CASNPGQGGDQPQHF. DNA for the CDR3: TGTGCCAGCAACCCCGGACAGGGGGGTGATCAGCCCCAGCATTTT.

This clonotype occurred a few times. The V gene is TRBV28, the J gene TRBJ2-6; the D gene is possibly TRBD2 (6 bases). CDR3 size: 18 residues. Germline V lookup: CDR1 MDHEN, CDR2 SYDVKM. The V end lost 3 bases, the J end lost 0 bases, and 15 bases lay between the germline ends. This CDR3 is CASSLTGDAFSGANVLTF. The CDR3 DNA follows: TGTGCCAGCAGTTTGACGGGGGACGCCTTCTCTGGGGCCAACGTCCTGACTTTC.

The chain joins TRBV12-3 or TRBV12-4 to TRBJ2-3, with D perhaps TRBD1 (5 bases). Trimming took 6 bases from V and 1 from J, leaving 14 bases between them. The CDR3 spans 15 residues. The CDR3 coding sequence is TGTGCCAGCAGATCTTTGGGGCGTGGCACAGATACGCAGTATTTT. It is translated as CASRSLGRGTDTQYF.

This clonotype came up once. This sequence joins TRBV20-1 and TRBJ1-4; 8 bases match TRBD1. Germline-derived CDR1 and CDR2 are DFQATT and SNEGSKA (reference sequence). There are 13 residues in the CDR3. Losses at the gene ends were 6 bases for V and 9 bases for J; bases not matched to a gene: 9. In nucleotides, the CDR3 is TGCAGTGCCCCGGACAGGGATCCGAAAAAACTGTTTTTT. It yields the protein CSAPDRDPKKLFF.